The 17 T cell receptor beta chains given below trace back to one sample, sequenced in a study of Ad26.COV2.S vaccination and SARS-CoV-2 variants. The method was immunoSEQ multiplex PCR; TCRdb's version includes in-frame clones alone and lacks a portion of them. The sample holds roughly 250,000 clones; roughly 89% are singletons and the top ten take 2.9%. Stated treatment: roughly 18 received Ad26.COV2.S at low or high dose, single or two shots; about 5 received placebo; per-sample allocation not given. Sampling happened 63 days after the first vaccine or placebo injection. The specimen comprised peripheral blood, sampled in a trial of Ad26.COV2.S vaccine versus placebo. These receptors were taken from a person aged 18-65 years who received the Ad26.COV2.S COVID-19 vaccine or a placebo.

This clone was counted a single time. The V gene is TRBV12-3 or TRBV12-4, the J gene TRBJ1-1; possible D gene TRBD1, 6 bases. Trimming cost V 5 bases and J 5 bases, with 12 bases left between them. This CDR3 has 13 amino acids. The CDR3 DNA is TGTGCCAGCAGTCTAGGGGGAGAGACTGAAGCTTTCTTT. Amino acid sequence: CASSLGGETEAFF.

The chain combines TRBV4-1 with TRBJ1-4, with D perhaps matching TRBD1 (5 bases). The germline gives CDR1 MGHRA, CDR2 YSYEKL. The CDR3 sequence is 18 residues long. V was clipped by 0 bases and J by 8 bases, with 22 bases between them. Written as DNA, the CDR3 is TGCGCCAGCAGCCAAGATTTCCGTACTTTTGGGGGGAGCGAAAAACTGTTTTTT. This translates into CASSQDFRTFGGSEKLFF.

This clone appeared once. Written as DNA, the CDR3 is TGCGCCAGCAGCCAAGGGCCCCGGGGAAGATTTCTTAATGAAAAACTGTTTTTT. Protein product: CASSQGPRGRFLNEKLFF. V usage is TRBV4-1 and J usage is TRBJ1-4; no clear D gene. The CDR3 contains 18 residues. V lost 1 base to trimming and J lost 4 bases, with 19 bases between them. Germline-derived CDR1 and CDR2 are MGHRA and YSYEKL.

This chain connects TRBV5-4 to TRBJ2-7; the D gene is possibly TRBD1 (6 bases). Trimming cost V 1 base and J 6 bases, with 8 bases left between them. The CDR3 consists of 12 residues. Per the germline V gene, CDR1 is SGHNT and CDR2 is YYREEE (reference sequence). The CDR3 DNA reads TGTGCCAGCAGCTTGAACAGGGTCGAGCAGTACTTC. Amino acid sequence: CASSLNRVEQYF.

The chain joins TRBV7-9 to TRBJ2-1, with TRBD1 as a possible D gene (6 bases). Germline lookup yields CDR1 SEHNR and CDR2 FQNEAQ (reference sequence). V was pared by 0 bases and J by 6 bases, with 15 bases between. The CDR3 sequence is 16 residues long. CDR3: CASSLAQGQRLNEQFF. DNA of the CDR3: TGTGCCAGCAGCTTAGCGCAGGGACAAAGGCTCAATGAGCAGTTCTTC.

This sequence joins TRBV2 and TRBJ1-5; D gene unclear. The CDR3 runs 12 residues. CDR1 and CDR2 from the germline V gene are SNHLY and FYNNEI. With 3 bases removed from V and 3 bases from J, the gap between germline ends came to 3 bases. The CDR3 spells CASSETNQPQHF. The CDR3 region has the DNA TGTGCCAGCAGTGAGACCAATCAGCCCCAGCATTTT.

This clone came up once. The chain uses TRBV6-2 or TRBV6-3 and TRBJ2-7; TRBD2 might be the D (6 bases). Trimming pared 6 bases from V and 3 bases from J, leaving 12 bases between. Germline CDR1 is MNHEY and CDR2 is SVGEGT. CDR3 length: 13 residues. The CDR3 sequence: CASSRDWYYEQYV. DNA for the CDR3: TGTGCCAGCAGCCGGGACTGGTACTACGAGCAGTACGTC.

The rearrangement links TRBV4-3 to TRBJ2-4, with 10 bases that match TRBD2. V trimming: 1 base; J trimming: 0 bases; junction bases outside the gene matches: 9. CDR1 is LGHNA and CDR2 is YSLEER in the germline V gene. This CDR3 has 19 amino acids. Written as DNA, the CDR3 is TGCGCCAGCAGCCAAGCCCAGCGGGGGGGACTTCTAGCCAAAAACATTCAGTACTTC. This sequence encodes CASSQAQRGGLLAKNIQYF.

The chain recombines TRBV9 with TRBJ1-2; 10 nucleotides match TRBD1. The CDR3 is 13 amino acids. Germline V gene sequence: CDR1 SGDLS, CDR2 YYNGEE. V lost 4 bases, J lost 8 bases, and 5 bases stayed unmatched. This CDR3 reads CASSLGTGDGYTF. CDR3 nucleotides: TGTGCCAGCAGCCTCGGGACAGGGGACGGCTACACCTTC.

This CDR3 reads CASSLFGRPETQYF. CDR3 nucleotide sequence: TGTGCCAGCAGCTTGTTTGGGCGCCCAGAGACCCAGTACTTC. The chain couples TRBV5-6 to TRBJ2-5; no reliable D call. Germline values: CDR1 SGHDT, CDR2 YYEEEE. This CDR3 is 14 amino acids long. Between the trimmed V and J ends, which lost 1 base and 4 bases, there was a span of 11 bases.

The V gene is TRBV6-2 or TRBV6-3, the J gene TRBJ2-2, with a weak D call TRBD1 (5 bases). The CDR3 loop spans 15 amino acids. CDR1 and CDR2 from the germline V gene are MNHEY and SVGEGT. The germline V and J ends were trimmed by 6 bases and 0 bases, with 11 bases remaining between them. CDR3 bases: TGTGCCAGCAGCCCCGTAGGGGCGAACACCGGGGAGCTGTTTTTT. Amino acids: CASSPVGANTGELFF.

The chain joins TRBV7-2 to TRBJ2-3; TRBD2 agrees at 15 bases. The germline V gene encodes CDR1 SGHTA and CDR2 FQGNSA. The CDR3 has 18 residues. The V gene end was trimmed by 5 bases and the J gene end by 4 bases; junction bases not matched to a gene: 10. The CDR3 DNA is TGTGCCAGCAGCGTCGGGACTAGCGGGGGGCGGAGGGCAGATACGCAGTATTTT. As protein: CASSVGTSGGRRADTQYF.

The chain is built from TRBV3-1 (or the pseudogene TRBV3-2) and TRBJ1-3, with D hard to call. Trimming took off 6 bases at V and 7 bases at J, with 19 bases between the two ends. Germline values: CDR1 LGHDT, CDR2 YNNKEL (reference sequence). The CDR3 sequence is 15 residues long. This CDR3 reads CASRMDLAHFNTIYF. The CDR3 nucleotides read TGTGCCAGCAGAATGGACCTGGCCCACTTTAACACCATATATTTT.

This chain joins TRBV7-9 and TRBJ2-1, with D perhaps given as TRBD1 or TRBD2 (7 bases each). V shed 5 bases and J shed 6 bases, with 11 bases lying between them. Germline V gene lookup returns CDR1 SEHNR and CDR2 FQNEAQ (reference sequence). The CDR3 is 13 amino acids. CDR3 sequence (DNA): TGTGCCAGCAGCCGCAGGGGGGGCAATGAGCAGTTCTTC. Its translation: CASSRRGGNEQFF.

The V call is TRBV30, the J call TRBJ1-1; D may be TRBD1 (5 bases). Between the trimmed V and J ends, which lost 5 bases and 5 bases, there was a span of 18 bases. CDR3 length equals 14 residues. Germline loops: CDR1 GTSNPN, CDR2 SVGIG (reference sequence). CDR3 in amino acids: CAWYLRVLRTEAFF. The DNA of the CDR3 is TGTGCCTGGTACCTCAGGGTCCTGAGGACTGAAGCTTTCTTT.

The chain is built from TRBV11-2 and TRBJ1-1; D ambiguous. The ends were cut back, 3 bases at V and 3 bases at J, with 11 bases in the middle. The germline gives CDR1 SGHAT, CDR2 FQNNGV. The CDR3 has 14 residues. The CDR3 DNA is TGTGCCAGCAGCTTTAAGAGGGCCTACACTGAAGCTTTCTTT. Residues: CASSFKRAYTEAFF.

This chain connects TRBV5-1 to TRBJ1-1, with TRBD1 as a possible D gene (5 bases). Germline CDR1 is SGHRS and CDR2 is YFSETQ. V dropped 0 bases and J dropped 1 base, with 10 bases sitting between them. The CDR3 spans 15 residues. The DNA for the CDR3 is TGCGCCAGCAGCTTGGTACCAGGGTCGAACACTGAAGCTTTCTTT. It encodes CASSLVPGSNTEAFF.